The 9 T cell receptor beta chains below come from one sample, sequenced in a study of HIV-infected patients and healthy controls. Using its own MiXCR run on the 5' RACE reads, TCRdb lists one record per CDR3 protein. The profile shows around 58,000 distinct CDR3 sequences, 15% to 20% of them singletons. Sequenced material: CD4+ T cells from blood. Receptor source: a human donor in good health.

This clonotype was seen only a few times. This sequence joins TRBV4-2 and TRBJ1-3; D gene ambiguous. Trimming shortened V by 3 bases and J by 3 bases, and 6 bases separated the two germline ends. CDR3 length: 13 residues. Germline CDR1 LGHNA, CDR2 YNFKEQ. The CDR3 region has the DNA TGTGCCAGCAGCCAGTTGTATGGAAACACCATATATTTT. Its protein is CASSQLYGNTIYF.

J is TRBJ1-5 and V is TRBV5-1, with D perhaps matching TRBD1 (6 bases). The CDR3 contains 18 residues. The germline V gene has CDR1 SGHRS and CDR2 YFSETQ. V dropped 1 base and J dropped 0 bases, with 17 bases sitting between them. This chain's CDR3 is CASSLTPLTGDSNQPQHF. The DNA for the CDR3 is TGCGCCAGCAGCTTGACCCCGCTGACAGGAGATAGCAATCAGCCCCAGCATTTT. Variable domain in full (rest from reference TRBV5-1 and TRBJ1-5): KAGVTQTPRYLIKTRGQQVTLSCSPISGHRSVSWYQQTPGQGLQFLFEYFSETQRNKGNFPGRFSGRQFSNSRSEMNVSTLELGDSALYLCASSLTPLTGDSNQPQHFGDGTRLSIL.

In its sample, this clonotype was seen a few times. The CDR3, as DNA: TGCAGTGCTAGAAGCGACAGCTCCTATAATTCACCCCTCCACTTT. Residues: CSARSDSSYNSPLHF. This chain links TRBV20-1 with TRBJ1-6, with D possibly being TRBD1 (5 bases). Germline CDR1 DFQATT, CDR2 SNEGSKA (reference sequence). V was clipped by 2 bases and J by 0 bases, with 8 bases between them. The CDR3 is 15 residues long.

This clonotype showed up just a few times. The chain joins TRBV27 to TRBJ1-2; a possible D gene is TRBD1 (5 bases). Germline V gene sequence: CDR1 MNHEY, CDR2 SMNVEV (reference sequence). CDR3 length: 15 amino acids. V lost 6 bases, J lost 0 bases, and 14 bases lay in between. CDR3 bases: TGTGCCAGCAGGTCTTGGGACGGCACTAACTATGGCTACACCTTC. Residues: CASRSWDGTNYGYTF.

The chain couples TRBV7-2 to TRBJ1-3, with unresolved D. CDR1 SGHTA and CDR2 FQGNSA come from the germline V gene. This CDR3 comprises 12 residues. V gave up 5 bases and J gave up 4 bases, with 6 bases separating them. Here the CDR3 DNA reads TGTGCCAGCAGCGTACAGGGAAACACCATATATTTT. Its translation: CASSVQGNTIYF.

This clonotype was found a few times. The gene calls are TRBV12-3 or TRBV12-4 and TRBJ1-2; D not certain. The CDR3 is 15 amino acids. Trimming pared 2 bases from V and 3 bases from J, leaving 13 bases between. The CDR3 DNA follows: TGTGCCAGCAGTTTATTCCGGCAGGTCCACTATGGCTACACCTTC. It specifies CASSLFRQVHYGYTF.

Many counts were recorded for this clonotype. The rearrangement uses TRBV21-1 and TRBJ1-5. TRBV21-1 is a pseudogene locus. This CDR3 contains 19 residues. The chain's CDR3 is CASSKGSGRASPSNQPQHF. The CDR3 bases are TGTGCCAGCAGCAAAGGATCAGGGAGGGCATCCCCTAGCAATCAGCCCCAGCATTTT.

Regarding this clonotype: This may be a read error, as it is one base from a much larger clone. The chain employs TRBV25-1 and TRBJ2-5, with D perhaps matching TRBD2 (6 bases). The CDR3 has 13 residues. Germline values: CDR1 MGHDK, CDR2 SYGVNS. The CDR3 is CASRGASRGTQNF. Written as DNA, the CDR3 is TGTGCCAGCAGGGGAGCCTCCCGCGGGACCCAGAACTTC.

This clonotype occurred many times. The chain combines TRBV12-3 or TRBV12-4 with TRBJ1-5; TRBD1 is a possible D gene (5 bases). Trimming pared 6 bases from V and 7 bases from J, leaving 25 bases between. This CDR3 has 17 residues. CDR3 DNA: TGTGCCAGCAGCCCGGGGAAGGGGCAGGGTCTTAGACAGCCCCAGCATTTT. Amino acids: CASSPGKGQGLRQPQHF.